This T cell receptor (beta chain) was recorded in a study of post-analysis software for immune sequencing data. Study in general: Multiple sclerosis in the patients followed relapsing-remitting, secondary progressive and progressive-relapsing courses. General study points: When compared against controls, multiple sclerosis patients showed significantly lower normalized Chao1 diversity. When patients were compared with controls, a handful of TRBV segments were more frequent, TRBV5-6, TRBV5-1 and TRBV20-1 among them.

A word on this clonotype: The antigen remains unidentified.

Trimming cost V 1 base and J 0 bases, with 9 bases left between them. The germline gives CDR1 SGHAT, CDR2 FQNNGV. This CDR3 spans 15 amino acids. Libraries were made from TCR beta cDNA, and they carried unique molecular identifiers. With about 0.95 to 10 million T cells as the source, hundreds of thousands of cDNA molecules resulted. TCRdb reanalysed the PCR reads using MiXCR and keeps one entry per CDR3 protein. The sample records roughly 410,000 distinct CDR3 sequences, about a third being singletons. The receptor's source is a girl aged 5 to 17 with multiple sclerosis. The sample was blood. The chain has TRBV11-2 and TRBJ1-1, with D unclear. The CDR3 spells CASSLASRMNTEAFF. The CDR3 DNA sequence: TGTGCCAGCAGCTTAGCCTCTAGGATGAACACTGAAGCTTTCTTT.